A selection of T cell receptor beta chains follows, all from one sample in a study of T cells in tumors after PD-1 blockade. Sequenced by immunoSEQ multiplex PCR; TCRdb stores in-frame clones only, minus some. The data contain 45,000 to 60,000 clones, roughly three quarters of them singletons. The source material was PBMCs, sampled before anti-PD-1 therapy. These receptors all come from a human donor with advanced basal cell or squamous cell carcinoma (not recorded which). The CDR3 runs from the conserved cysteine through the conserved F or W. Fields, in order: CDR3 protein, J gene, V gene.

CAIRGPSSSEQYF TRBJ2-7 TRBV10-3
CASSLSGTAYEQYF TRBJ2-7 TRBV7-6
CASSYSIPKIGSPLHF TRBJ1-6 TRBV6-5
CASRPGTGDMNTEAFF TRBJ1-1 TRBV2
CSAHLGEKLFF TRBJ1-4 TRBV20-1
CASSGMTYEQYF TRBJ2-7 TRBV2
CASVQRGTPRSSYNEQFF TRBJ2-1 TRBV9
CASSPLRTEAFF TRBJ1-1 TRBV7-9
CAISEGSPGPLTGTDTQYF TRBJ2-3 TRBV10-3
CASSPPPGTGNQETQYF TRBJ2-5 TRBV19
CSVEDPGRLNIQYF TRBJ2-4 TRBV29-1